This record covers a single T cell receptor beta chain. Germline V CDR1 and CDR2: SGHNT, YYREEE (reference sequence). Unmatched junction bases numbered 15, after V lost 4 bases and J lost 8 bases. The CDR3 loop spans 16 amino acids. This entry belongs to a study of blood T cell repertoires in COVID-19. At the level of the study: Sites across the United States, Italy and Spain contributed samples from acute and convalescent COVID-19. The analysed material was cDNA or gDNA that came from T cells, B-cell-depleted T cells, or PBMCs.

Participants, about 18 to 100 years old, spanned 25 or so US areas. Assignments of participants to cohorts depended upon their own reported clinical history. Clones were read by immunoSEQ multiplex PCR, and TCRdb kept only the in-frame ones, dropping some. This sample yields a few hundred thousand clones, of which approximately 87% are seen a single time; roughly 2% belongs to the top ten. The receptor was isolated from a middle-aged man in a cohort exposed to, infected with or recovered from COVID-19 (not recorded which). The rearrangement uses TRBV5-4 and TRBJ1-3; 7 nucleotides match TRBD1. Specimen: PBMCs or T cells enriched from blood (not recorded which). The DNA for the CDR3 is TGTGCCAGCAGCCCCCGACAGGGATCCTTAGGAGACACCATATATTTT. Translated, it gives CASSPRQGSLGDTIYF.